This is a list of T cell receptor beta chains from one sample in a study of multiple sclerosis patients with progressive multifocal leukoencephalopathy. The method was immunoSEQ multiplex PCR; TCRdb's version includes in-frame clones alone and lacks a portion of them. Counted here are approximately 27,000 clones, 88% occurring once; the ten biggest clones make up approximately 1%. The specimen sequenced was PBMCs. The receptors were sampled from a human donor with multiple sclerosis. CDR3s include the opening cysteine and the closing phenylalanine or tryptophan. Fields, in order: J gene, V gene, D gene, clone size, CDR3 DNA, CDR3 protein. D genes are given only for firm matches. Where a row states a size, it is once, few, many or the class of an expanded clone; other rows omit it.

J gene: TRBJ2-1; V gene: TRBV12-5; D gene: TRBD1; clone size: .; CDR3 DNA: TGTGCTAGTGGTTTGGGACAGGGGGCGCTTGTTGGCAATGAGCAGTTCTTC; CDR3 protein: CASGLGQGALVGNEQFF
J gene: TRBJ1-1; V gene: TRBV20-1; D gene: .; clone size: .; CDR3 DNA: TGCAGTGGGGCGTTGAACACTGAAGCTTTCTTT; CDR3 protein: CSGALNTEAFF
J gene: TRBJ1-2; V gene: TRBV28; D gene: .; clone size: once; CDR3 DNA: TGTGCCAGCAGTTTATCGGCAGGGCAGGGGGGCTACACCTTC; CDR3 protein: CASSLSAGQGGYTF
J gene: TRBJ1-2; V gene: TRBV27; D gene: .; clone size: .; CDR3 DNA: TGTGCCAGCAGCCCTGGACAGTCAAACTATGGCTACACCTTC; CDR3 protein: CASSPGQSNYGYTF
J gene: TRBJ1-1; V gene: TRBV30; D gene: .; clone size: .; CDR3 DNA: TGTGCCTGGATGAGGGATCCCCTGAACACTGAAGCTTTCTTT; CDR3 protein: CAWMRDPLNTEAFF
J gene: TRBJ2-5; V gene: TRBV18; D gene: TRBD2; clone size: .; CDR3 DNA: TGTGCCAGCTCACCATCCGGAGGTAGCGGGGGGTTTGAGACCCAGTACTTC; CDR3 protein: CASSPSGGSGGFETQYF
J gene: TRBJ1-4; V gene: TRBV16; D gene: .; clone size: .; CDR3 DNA: TGTGCCAGCAGCCGGGGACGTCGGGGTGAAAAACTGTTTTTT; CDR3 protein: CASSRGRRGEKLFF
J gene: TRBJ1-4; V gene: TRBV7-9; D gene: TRBD1; clone size: .; CDR3 DNA: TGTGCCAGCGTTTCGGACAGGGGTAATGAAAAACTGTTTTTT; CDR3 protein: CASVSDRGNEKLFF
J gene: TRBJ1-4; V gene: TRBV6-6; D gene: TRBD1; clone size: .; CDR3 DNA: TGTGCCAGCAGCAATACCCAGGGGGGTGGAGAAAAACTGTTTTTT; CDR3 protein: CASSNTQGGGEKLFF
J gene: TRBJ1-1; V gene: TRBV7-9; D gene: .; clone size: .; CDR3 DNA: TGTGCCAGCAGCCCGCAGGGCTTGGACACTGAAGCTTTCTTT; CDR3 protein: CASSPQGLDTEAFF
J gene: TRBJ1-2; V gene: TRBV11-1; D gene: TRBD1; clone size: few; CDR3 DNA: TGTGCCAGCAACCCTCAAGTGGACAGGAAAAACTATGGCTACACCTTC; CDR3 protein: CASNPQVDRKNYGYTF
J gene: TRBJ2-7; V gene: TRBV11-1; D gene: TRBD1; clone size: .; CDR3 DNA: TGTGCCAGCAGTCAGGGGACAGGTCTTACCTACGAGCAGTACTTC; CDR3 protein: CASSQGTGLTYEQYF
J gene: TRBJ2-3; V gene: TRBV5-4; D gene: .; clone size: .; CDR3 DNA: TGTGCCAGCCAAGAGGGGGGGGCCGCAGATACGCAGTATTTT; CDR3 protein: CASQEGGAADTQYF
J gene: TRBJ1-2; V gene: TRBV6-5; D gene: TRBD1; clone size: once; CDR3 DNA: TGTGCCAGCACCAAAGGGGACAGGGCCTATGGCTACACCTTC; CDR3 protein: CASTKGDRAYGYTF
J gene: TRBJ2-3; V gene: TRBV9; D gene: TRBD2; clone size: once; CDR3 DNA: TGTGCCAGCAGCGTCCGCGGGGGGGCGGGAGATACGCAGTATTTT; CDR3 protein: CASSVRGGAGDTQYF
J gene: TRBJ2-2; V gene: TRBV7-9; D gene: .; clone size: .; CDR3 DNA: TGTGCCAGCAGCCCCAGGGCGAACACCGGGGAGCTGTTTTTT; CDR3 protein: CASSPRANTGELFF
J gene: TRBJ1-5; V gene: TRBV28; D gene: .; clone size: .; CDR3 DNA: TGTGCCAGCCAAATTAGGGTTGGGGTCGGCAATCAGCCCCAGCATTTT; CDR3 protein: CASQIRVGVGNQPQHF
J gene: TRBJ2-7; V gene: TRBV11-2; D gene: .; clone size: .; CDR3 DNA: TGTGCCAGCAGCTTAGCTGACTACGAGCAGTACTTC; CDR3 protein: CASSLADYEQYF
J gene: TRBJ2-2; V gene: TRBV5-4; D gene: TRBD2; clone size: .; CDR3 DNA: TGTGCCAGCAGCCGGGCGGGGGGTCCGAACACCGGGGAGCTGTTTTTT; CDR3 protein: CASSRAGGPNTGELFF
J gene: TRBJ2-6; V gene: TRBV11-2; D gene: .; clone size: .; CDR3 DNA: TGTGCCAGCAGCTTAGCGGGGACTTTTCCTCGCTACGGGGCCAACGTCCTGACTTTC; CDR3 protein: CASSLAGTFPRYGANVLTF
J gene: TRBJ2-7; V gene: TRBV4-2; D gene: .; clone size: .; CDR3 DNA: TGTGCCAGCAGCCAAGATAGGCGGGGTACCTACGAGCAGTACTTC; CDR3 protein: CASSQDRRGTYEQYF
J gene: TRBJ2-7; V gene: TRBV4-1; D gene: .; clone size: .; CDR3 DNA: TGCGCCAGCAGCCCCGTCCGACAAGGGGACTACGAGCAGTACTTC; CDR3 protein: CASSPVRQGDYEQYF
J gene: TRBJ2-1; V gene: TRBV7-8; D gene: TRBD1; clone size: .; CDR3 DNA: TGTGCCAGCAGCTTAGGACAGGGTGGTGAGCAGTTCTTC; CDR3 protein: CASSLGQGGEQFF
J gene: TRBJ1-2; V gene: TRBV28; D gene: .; clone size: .; CDR3 DNA: TGTGCCAGCAGTTTACCACAGAGGGCCCAAACTAGCGGCTACACCTTC; CDR3 protein: CASSLPQRAQTSGYTF
J gene: TRBJ2-3; V gene: TRBV5-1; D gene: .; clone size: .; CDR3 DNA: TGCGCCAGCAGCTTGGGGCTAGCTGGGGATACGCAGTATTTT; CDR3 protein: CASSLGLAGDTQYF
J gene: TRBJ2-2; V gene: TRBV7-2; D gene: TRBD1; clone size: .; CDR3 DNA: TGTGCCAGCAGCTCCACGACAGGGACCACCGGGGAGCTGTTTTTT; CDR3 protein: CASSSTTGTTGELFF
J gene: TRBJ2-5; V gene: TRBV7-9; D gene: .; clone size: .; CDR3 DNA: TGTGCCAGCAGCCGACAGGAGGCGGCCCAGTACTTC; CDR3 protein: CASSRQEAAQYF
J gene: TRBJ2-7; V gene: TRBV11-2; D gene: TRBD2; clone size: .; CDR3 DNA: TGTGCCAGCAGCTGGGGGAGGACTAGCGGGATCTCCTACGAGCAGTACTTC; CDR3 protein: CASSWGRTSGISYEQYF
J gene: TRBJ1-4; V gene: TRBV5-6; D gene: TRBD1; clone size: .; CDR3 DNA: TGTGCCAGCAGCCATGGACAGGGGAGTGAAAAACTGTTTTTT; CDR3 protein: CASSHGQGSEKLFF
J gene: TRBJ1-2; V gene: TRBV5-1; D gene: TRBD1; clone size: .; CDR3 DNA: TGCGCCAGCAGCTCGGGGCCAGGGGGCAACTATGGCTACACCTTC; CDR3 protein: CASSSGPGGNYGYTF
J gene: TRBJ1-1; V gene: TRBV10-3; D gene: TRBD1; clone size: .; CDR3 DNA: TGTGCCATCAGTGAGTCGGGACAGGGGCTCACTGAAGCTTTCTTT; CDR3 protein: CAISESGQGLTEAFF
J gene: TRBJ1-2; V gene: TRBV18; D gene: .; clone size: .; CDR3 DNA: TGTGCCAGCTCGCCGACAGAGATTAACTATGGCTACACCTTC; CDR3 protein: CASSPTEINYGYTF